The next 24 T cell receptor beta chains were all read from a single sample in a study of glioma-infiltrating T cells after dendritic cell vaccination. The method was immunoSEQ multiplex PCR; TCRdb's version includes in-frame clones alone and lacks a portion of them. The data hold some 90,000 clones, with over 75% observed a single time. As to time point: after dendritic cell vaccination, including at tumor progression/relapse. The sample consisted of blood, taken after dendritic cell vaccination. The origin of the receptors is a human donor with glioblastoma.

The CDR3 DNA sequence: TGTGCCAGCAACCCACCTTGGGGCCGACAGCCCCAGCATTTT. It yields the protein CASNPPWGRQPQHF. V usage is TRBV28 and J usage is TRBJ1-5, with D perhaps TRBD1 (5 bases). The germline CDR1 and CDR2 sequences are MDHEN and SYDVKM. The CDR3 totals 14 residues. V was cut by 7 bases and J by 7 bases, with 17 bases left in between.

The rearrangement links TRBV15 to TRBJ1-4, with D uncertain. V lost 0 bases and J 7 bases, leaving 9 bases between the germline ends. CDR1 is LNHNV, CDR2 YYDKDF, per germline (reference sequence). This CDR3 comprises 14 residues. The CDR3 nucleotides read TGTGCCACCAGCAGAGATGTGCAGGCTGAAAAACTGTTTTTT. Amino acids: CATSRDVQAEKLFF.

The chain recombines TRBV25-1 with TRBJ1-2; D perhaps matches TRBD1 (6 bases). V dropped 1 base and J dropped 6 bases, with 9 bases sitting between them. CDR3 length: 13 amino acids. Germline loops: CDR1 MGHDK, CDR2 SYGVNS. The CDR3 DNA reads TGTGCCAGCAGTGAATGGGCAGGGGATGGCTACACCTTC. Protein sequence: CASSEWAGDGYTF.

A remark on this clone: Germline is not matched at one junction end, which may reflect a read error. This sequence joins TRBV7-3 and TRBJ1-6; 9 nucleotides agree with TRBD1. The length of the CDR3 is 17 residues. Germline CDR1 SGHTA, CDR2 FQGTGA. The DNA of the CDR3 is TGTGCCAGCAGCATAACCCGGGACAGGGTCCTTAATTCACCCCTCCACTTT. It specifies CASSITRDRVLNSPLHF.

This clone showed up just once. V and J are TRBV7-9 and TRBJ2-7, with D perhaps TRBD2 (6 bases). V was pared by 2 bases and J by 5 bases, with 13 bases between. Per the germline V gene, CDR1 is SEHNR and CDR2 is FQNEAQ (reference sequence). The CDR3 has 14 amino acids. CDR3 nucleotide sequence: TGTGCCAGCAGCTTACGGGGGATTTACCACGAGCAGTACTTC. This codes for CASSLRGIYHEQYF.

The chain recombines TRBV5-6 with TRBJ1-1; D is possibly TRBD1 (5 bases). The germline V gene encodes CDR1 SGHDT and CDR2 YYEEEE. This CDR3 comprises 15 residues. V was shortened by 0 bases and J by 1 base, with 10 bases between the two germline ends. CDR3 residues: CASSLELRANTEAFF. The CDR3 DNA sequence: TGTGCCAGCAGCTTGGAGCTCAGGGCGAACACTGAAGCTTTCTTT.

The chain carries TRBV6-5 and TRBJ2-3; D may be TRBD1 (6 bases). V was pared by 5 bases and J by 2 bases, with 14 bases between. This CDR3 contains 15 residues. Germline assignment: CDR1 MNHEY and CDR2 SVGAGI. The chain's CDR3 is CASSLQGWDTDTQYF. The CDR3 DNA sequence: TGTGCCAGCAGTCTACAGGGTTGGGACACAGATACGCAGTATTTT.

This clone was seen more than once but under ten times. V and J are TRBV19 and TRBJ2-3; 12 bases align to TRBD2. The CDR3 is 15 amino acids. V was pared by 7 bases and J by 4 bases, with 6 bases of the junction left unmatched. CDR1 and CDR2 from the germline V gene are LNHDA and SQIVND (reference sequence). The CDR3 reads CASTLASGRADTQYF. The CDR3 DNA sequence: TGTGCCAGTACGCTCGCTAGCGGGAGGGCAGATACGCAGTATTTT.

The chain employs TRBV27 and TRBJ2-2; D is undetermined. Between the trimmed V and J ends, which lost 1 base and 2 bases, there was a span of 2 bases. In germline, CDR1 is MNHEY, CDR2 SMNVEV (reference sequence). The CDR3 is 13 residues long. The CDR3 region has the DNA TGTGCCAGCAGTTTATTAAACACCGGGGAGCTGTTTTTT. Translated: CASSLLNTGELFF.

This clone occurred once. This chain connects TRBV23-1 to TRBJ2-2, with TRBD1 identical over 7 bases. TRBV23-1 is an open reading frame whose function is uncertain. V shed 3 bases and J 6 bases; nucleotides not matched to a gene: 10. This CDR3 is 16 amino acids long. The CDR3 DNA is TGCGCCAGCAGTCATCCCGGGACAGTAGATTCCGGGGAGCTGTTTTTT. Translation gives CASSHPGTVDSGELFF.

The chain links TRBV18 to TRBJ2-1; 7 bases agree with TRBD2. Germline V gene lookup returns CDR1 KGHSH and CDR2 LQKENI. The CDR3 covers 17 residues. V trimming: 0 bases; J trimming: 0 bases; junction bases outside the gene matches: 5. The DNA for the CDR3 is TGTGCCAGCTCACCACCGGTAGGCGGGAGCTCCTACAATGAGCAGTTCTTC. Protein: CASSPPVGGSSYNEQFF.

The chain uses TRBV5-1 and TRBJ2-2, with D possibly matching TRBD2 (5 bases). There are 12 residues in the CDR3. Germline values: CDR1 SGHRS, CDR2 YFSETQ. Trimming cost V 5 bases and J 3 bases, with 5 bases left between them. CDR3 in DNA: TGCGCCAGCAGGGAGGACACCGGGGAGCTGTTTTTT. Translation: CASREDTGELFF.

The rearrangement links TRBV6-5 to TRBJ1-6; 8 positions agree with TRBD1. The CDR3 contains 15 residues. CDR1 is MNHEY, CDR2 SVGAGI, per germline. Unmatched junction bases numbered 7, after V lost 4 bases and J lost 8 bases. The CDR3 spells CASSLSQGAHSPLHF. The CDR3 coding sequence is TGTGCCAGCAGTTTGTCTCAGGGGGCGCATTCACCCCTCCACTTT.

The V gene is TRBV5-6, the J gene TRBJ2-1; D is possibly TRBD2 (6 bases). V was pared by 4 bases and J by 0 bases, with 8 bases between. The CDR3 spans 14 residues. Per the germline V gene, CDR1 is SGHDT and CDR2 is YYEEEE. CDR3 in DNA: TGTGCCAGCAGCGTCGGGAGCTCCTACAATGAGCAGTTCTTC. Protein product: CASSVGSSYNEQFF.

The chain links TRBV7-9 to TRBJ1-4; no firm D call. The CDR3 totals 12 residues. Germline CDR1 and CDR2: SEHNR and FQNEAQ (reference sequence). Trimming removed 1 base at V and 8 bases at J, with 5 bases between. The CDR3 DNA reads TGTGCCAGCAGCTTAGTCCGGGAAAAACTGTTTTTT. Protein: CASSLVREKLFF.

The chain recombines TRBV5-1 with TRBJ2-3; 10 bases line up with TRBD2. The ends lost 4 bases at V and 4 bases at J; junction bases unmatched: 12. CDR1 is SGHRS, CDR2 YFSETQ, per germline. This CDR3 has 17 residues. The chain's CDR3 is CASSILWSGGVPDTQYF. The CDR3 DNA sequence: TGCGCCAGCAGCATACTCTGGAGCGGGGGGGTCCCAGATACGCAGTATTTT.

This CDR3 is CARSLKDSTREQYV. Written as DNA, the CDR3 is TGTGCCAGAAGCTTAAAAGACAGCACGCGCGAGCAGTACGTC. The gene calls are TRBV5-3 and TRBJ2-7, with a possible D match to TRBD1 (5 bases). Being an ORF, TRBV5-3 has a function that is uncertain. Trimming removed 2 bases from V and 6 bases from J, with 15 bases in between. This CDR3 region has 14 residues.

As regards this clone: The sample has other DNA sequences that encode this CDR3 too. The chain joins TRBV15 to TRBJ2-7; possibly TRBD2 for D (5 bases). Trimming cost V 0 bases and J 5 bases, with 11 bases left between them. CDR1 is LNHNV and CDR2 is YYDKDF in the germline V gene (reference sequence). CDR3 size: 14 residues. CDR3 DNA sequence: TGTGCCACCAGCAGAGAAGGAGGTTTCAACGAGCAGTACTTC. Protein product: CATSREGGFNEQYF.

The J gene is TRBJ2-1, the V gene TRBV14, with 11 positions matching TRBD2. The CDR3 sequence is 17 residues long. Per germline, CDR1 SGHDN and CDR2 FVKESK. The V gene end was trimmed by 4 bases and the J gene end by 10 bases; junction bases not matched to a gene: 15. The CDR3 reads CASSRPTSGNLVWEQFF. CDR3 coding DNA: TGTGCCAGCAGCCGCCCGACTAGCGGGAATCTCGTTTGGGAGCAGTTCTTC.

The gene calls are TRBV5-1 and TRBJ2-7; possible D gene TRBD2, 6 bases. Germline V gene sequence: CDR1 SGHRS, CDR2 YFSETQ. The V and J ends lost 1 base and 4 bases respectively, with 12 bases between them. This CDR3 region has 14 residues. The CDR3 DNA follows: TGCGCCAGCAGCTTGCAAGCGGGCCCATACGAGCAGTACGTC. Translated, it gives CASSLQAGPYEQYV.

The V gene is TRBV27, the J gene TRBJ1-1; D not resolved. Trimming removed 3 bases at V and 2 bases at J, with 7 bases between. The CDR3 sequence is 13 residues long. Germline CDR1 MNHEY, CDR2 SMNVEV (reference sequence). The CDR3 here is CASSFGSNTEAFF. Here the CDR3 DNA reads TGTGCCAGCAGTTTTGGGAGTAACACTGAAGCTTTCTTT.

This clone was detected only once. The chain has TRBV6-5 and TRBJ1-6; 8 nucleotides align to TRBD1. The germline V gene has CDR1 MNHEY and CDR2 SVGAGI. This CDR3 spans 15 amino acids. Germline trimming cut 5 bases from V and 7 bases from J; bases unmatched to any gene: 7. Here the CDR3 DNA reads TGTGCCAGCAGTGCTCGGACAGGGAACAATTCACCCCTCCACTTT. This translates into CASSARTGNNSPLHF.

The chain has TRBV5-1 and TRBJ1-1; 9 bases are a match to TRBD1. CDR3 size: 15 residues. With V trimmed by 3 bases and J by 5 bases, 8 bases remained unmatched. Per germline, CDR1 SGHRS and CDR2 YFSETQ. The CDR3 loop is CASSSRTGDVTEAFF. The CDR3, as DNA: TGCGCCAGCAGCTCCCGGACAGGGGATGTTACTGAAGCTTTCTTT.

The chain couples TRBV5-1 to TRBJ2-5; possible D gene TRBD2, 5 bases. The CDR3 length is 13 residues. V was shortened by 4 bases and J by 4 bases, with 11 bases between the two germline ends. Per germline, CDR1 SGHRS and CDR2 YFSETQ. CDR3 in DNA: TGCGCCAGCAGCAACGGAGGTGGAGAGACCCAGTACTTC. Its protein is CASSNGGGETQYF.